The present entry profiles one T cell receptor (beta chain) with its context. Its antigen is still unknown. The data were taken from a study of T-cell reconstitution after alpha-beta-depleted transplantation in children. Overall study findings and caveats: T-cell counts and diversity at one year following transplant were attributed mainly to newly produced T cells. The study reportedly traced alpha-beta T cells about two months after transplant to several hundred expanded graft clones. Surviving recipient T cells and thymic progenitors accounted for the high day-60 TCRbeta diversity observed in some patients.

Germline trimming cut 0 bases from V and 7 bases from J; bases unmatched to any gene: 12. The CDR3 spans 17 residues. Germline V lookup: CDR1 LNHNV, CDR2 YYDKDF (reference sequence). As it was prepared, the TCRbeta library received unique molecular identifiers. TCRdb re-derived calls from the PCR reads in MiXCR, one entry per CDR3 protein. The sample lists 45,000 to 50,000 distinct CDR3 sequences, roughly 50% occurring once. The source material was peripheral blood, sampled before TCRalphabeta/CD19-depleted stem cell transplant. V gene TRBV15 combines with J gene TRBJ2-3; 8 positions agree with TRBD2. The clonotype originates from a boy under two years old with SCID, due to receive a stem cell transplant. The CDR3 spells CATSRDGPRGAKNTQYF. The CDR3 DNA reads TGTGCCACCAGCAGAGATGGCCCGCGGGGGGCGAAAAATACGCAGTATTTT.